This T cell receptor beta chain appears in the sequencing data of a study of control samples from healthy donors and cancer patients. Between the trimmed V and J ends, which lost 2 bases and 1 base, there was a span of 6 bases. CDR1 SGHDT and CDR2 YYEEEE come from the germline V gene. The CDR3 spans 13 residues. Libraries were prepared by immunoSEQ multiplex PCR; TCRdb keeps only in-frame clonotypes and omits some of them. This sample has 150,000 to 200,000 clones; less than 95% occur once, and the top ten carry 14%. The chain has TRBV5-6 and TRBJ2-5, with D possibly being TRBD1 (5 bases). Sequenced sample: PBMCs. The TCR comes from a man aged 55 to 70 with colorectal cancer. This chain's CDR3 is CASSFDSQETQYF. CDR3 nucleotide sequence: TGTGCCAGCAGCTTCGACAGCCAAGAGACCCAGTACTTC.